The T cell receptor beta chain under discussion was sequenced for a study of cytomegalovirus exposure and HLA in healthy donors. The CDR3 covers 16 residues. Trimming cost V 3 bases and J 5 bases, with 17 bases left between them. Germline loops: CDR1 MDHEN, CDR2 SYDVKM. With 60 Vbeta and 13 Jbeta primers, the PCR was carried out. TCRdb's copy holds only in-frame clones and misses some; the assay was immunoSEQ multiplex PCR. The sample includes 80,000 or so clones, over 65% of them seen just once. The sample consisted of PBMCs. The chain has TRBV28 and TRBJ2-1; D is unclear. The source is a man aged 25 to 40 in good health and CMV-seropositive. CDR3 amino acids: CASSFVLKERNNEQFF. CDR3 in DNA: TGTGCCAGCAGTTTCGTTCTAAAGGAGAGGAACAATGAGCAGTTCTTC.